The 16 T cell receptor beta chains below were found in one sample sequenced in a study of CD8+CD57+ T cells in acquired aplastic anemia. The template for TCR beta VDJ and CDR3 sequence profiling was genomic DNA. One entry per CDR3 protein, called by TCRdb with MiXCR from the reads. In the table there are around 290,000 distinct CDR3 sequences, 45% to 65% of which are singletons. It was patients with CD8+CD57+ cell expansion by flow cytometry who were chosen for sequencing. Input material: sorted CD4+, CD8+, or CD8+CD57+ T cells (not recorded which) from PBMCs. These receptor sequences come from a human donor with aplastic anemia.

This clonotype was picked up many times. The junction shows a germline mismatch at one end, possibly a read error. The chain combines TRBV5-1 with TRBJ1-1; 11 bases are a match to TRBD1. There are 15 residues in the CDR3. CDR1 SGHRS and CDR2 YFSETQ come from the germline V gene. CDR3 sequence (DNA): TGCGCCAGCAGCCAGGGACAGGGGGGGAACATTGAAGCTTTCTTT. Translating gives CASSQGQGGNIEAFF.

The CDR3 nucleotides read TGTGCCAGCAGCTTGCGAGGGTGGCAAGAGACCCAGTACTTC. Its protein product is CASSLRGWQETQYF. The chain links TRBV5-4 to TRBJ2-5; the D gene is possibly TRBD2 (5 bases). V lost 1 base to trimming and J lost 2 bases, with 9 bases between them. Germline loops: CDR1 SGHNT, CDR2 YYREEE (reference sequence). This CDR3 spans 14 amino acids.

The gene calls are TRBV5-1 and TRBJ1-6; weak D call: TRBD1 (6 bases). Between the trimmed V and J ends, which lost 4 bases and 5 bases, there was a span of 13 bases. The length of the CDR3 is 15 residues. The germline V gene encodes CDR1 SGHRS and CDR2 YFSETQ. Here the CDR3 reads CASSTAGTHNSPLHF. CDR3 sequence (DNA): TGCGCCAGCAGCACCGCCGGGACACATAATTCACCCCTCCACTTT.

The chain carries TRBV5-5 and TRBJ1-2, with unresolved D. V lost 4 bases, J lost 3 bases, and 13 bases lay in between. Germline V gives CDR1 SGHKS, CDR2 YYEKEE (reference sequence). This CDR3 is built from 14 residues. This CDR3 is CASSVSGSDYGYTF. CDR3 sequence (DNA): TGTGCCAGCAGCGTCAGTGGTTCGGACTATGGCTACACCTTC.

This clonotype occurred many times. This rearrangement joins TRBV5-8 to TRBJ2-3; no clear D. The CDR3 is 12 residues long. The germline gives CDR1 SGHTS, CDR2 YDEGEE. Between the trimmed V and J ends, which lost 0 bases and 8 bases, there was a span of 7 bases. The CDR3 bases are TGTGCCAGCAGCTTGGAGCTCCGTACGCAGTATTTT. Amino acids: CASSLELRTQYF.

The V call is TRBV29-1, the J call TRBJ2-5, with 11 nucleotides matching TRBD2. The germline V gene encodes CDR1 SQVTM and CDR2 ANQGSEA. V shed 4 bases and J 2 bases; nucleotides not matched to a gene: 9. CDR3 length: 16 residues. CDR3 in DNA: TGCAGCGTTGTAGCGGGAGGGCCAAGGGGGCAAGAGACCCAGTACTTC. Its protein product is CSVVAGGPRGQETQYF.

V usage is TRBV20-1 and J usage is TRBJ2-2; D perhaps matches TRBD1 (6 bases). Germline loops: CDR1 DFQATT, CDR2 SNEGSKA (reference sequence). The CDR3 is 16 amino acids. Deletions cut 1 base from V and 3 bases from J, with 15 bases between. The CDR3, as DNA: TGCAGTGCTAGAGCACAGGGTAGGATGGACACCGGGGAGCTGTTTTTT. This encodes CSARAQGRMDTGELFF.

Points on this clonotype: A junction end diverges from the germline sequence, so it may reflect a read error. CDR3 sequence reads: CASSQSPPRIGYEQYF. The CDR3 bases are TGTGCTAGCAGCCAGAGCCCTCCACGGATAGGCTACGAGCAGTACTTC. The chain joins TRBV7-7 to TRBJ2-7; D ambiguous. CDR3 size: 16 residues. The germline V gene encodes CDR1 SSHAT and CDR2 FNYEAQ (reference sequence).

This clonotype was counted ten times or more. This chain joins TRBV3-1 and TRBJ2-5, with 9 bases that match TRBD1. The CDR3 has 15 residues. Germline lookup yields CDR1 LGHDT and CDR2 YNNKEL (reference sequence). J was trimmed by 2 bases and V by 3 bases; bases with no gene match: 4. This CDR3 reads CASSQGGQGQETQYF. In DNA form, the CDR3 reads TGTGCCAGCAGCCAGGGAGGACAGGGGCAAGAGACCCAGTACTTC.

This clonotype was seen a handful of times. The rearrangement links TRBV29-1 to TRBJ1-2; D possibly corresponds to TRBD1 (5 bases). CDR1 and CDR2 from the germline V gene are SQVTM and ANQGSEA. CDR3 size: 12 residues. The ends were cut back, 1 base at V and 7 bases at J, with 10 bases in the middle. CDR3 DNA: TGCAGCGTTGAAGCCGGGGGGGGTGGCTACACCTTC. Its protein is CSVEAGGGGYTF.

The chain employs TRBV7-2 and TRBJ2-7; the D gene is possibly TRBD2 (7 bases). CDR3 length: 14 residues. V was cut by 11 bases and J by 2 bases, with 19 bases left in between. Germline V gene data show CDR1 as SGHTA and CDR2 as FQGNSA. The DNA for the CDR3 is TGTGCCTCCCTAAAGGGGGGGAGTCCCTACGAGCAGTACTTC. Translating it yields CASLKGGSPYEQYF.

V gene TRBV20-1 combines with J gene TRBJ2-3; TRBD2 matches at 12 bases. The CDR3 has 15 amino acids. The V gene's germline CDR1 is DFQATT and CDR2 SNEGSKA (reference sequence). The V gene end was trimmed by 8 bases and the J gene end by 1 base; junction bases not matched to a gene: 7. As DNA, the CDR3 is TGCAGTCTGGCTAGCGGGAGGGCCTGCACAGATACGCAGTATTTT. Protein: CSLASGRACTDTQYF.

This clonotype was seen a few times. The chain employs TRBV20-1 and TRBJ2-7; weak D call: TRBD2 (6 bases). From germline, CDR1 is DFQATT and CDR2 SNEGSKA (reference sequence). V was shortened by 3 bases and J by 2 bases, with 14 bases between the two germline ends. The CDR3 is made up of 14 amino acids. The chain's CDR3 is CSARQGGDTYEQYF. CDR3 coding DNA: TGCAGTGCTAGGCAGGGAGGTGACACCTACGAGCAGTACTTC.

V is TRBV6-4 and J is TRBJ2-7, with D tentatively TRBD2 (5 bases). Per the germline V gene, CDR1 is MRHNA and CDR2 is SNTAGT. The CDR3 runs to 13 residues. The V and J ends lost 4 bases and 5 bases respectively, with 12 bases between them. The CDR3 DNA follows: TGTGCCAGCAGTGGGCAGGAGGTCAACGAGCAGTACTTC. Translating it yields CASSGQEVNEQYF.

This chain joins TRBV7-8 and TRBJ1-2, with D possibly matching TRBD1 (5 bases). CDR3 length equals 14 residues. V gave up 6 bases and J gave up 0 bases, with 11 bases separating them. CDR1 SGHVS and CDR2 FQNEAQ come from the germline V gene. The CDR3 spells CASSSRQPNYGYTF. CDR3 in DNA: TGTGCCAGCAGTAGCCGACAGCCTAACTATGGCTACACCTTC.

As regards this clonotype: A much larger clonotype is one base distant, so this may be a read error. The V gene is TRBV19, the J gene TRBJ1-2; D not resolved. The V gene lost 3 bases and the J gene lost 9 bases, with 14 bases spanning the gap. CDR3 length: 13 amino acids. Germline values: CDR1 LNHDA, CDR2 SQIVND (reference sequence). The CDR3 bases are TGTGCCAGTAGTATTGAGCGGTGGAGTAGCTACACCTTC. It is translated as CASSIERWSSYTF.